This TCR beta chain was sequenced for a study of OX40 agonist ivuxolimab in advanced cancers. Overall study context: Patients assigned to dose escalation were diagnosed with hepatocellular carcinoma, melanoma, renal cell or head and neck cancer.

The study's findings and limits: More expanded clones were seen, on average, in CD8+ T cells than in CD4+. At 0.1 to 3.0 mg/kg and by week 6, CD4+ and CD8+ T cells in the blood had expanded clonally.

As regards this clone: What it recognizes is unknown.

CDR1 is MNHNS and CDR2 is SASEGT in the germline V gene. The CDR3 is 17 residues long. Trimming cost V 6 bases and J 5 bases; bases outside gene matches: 11. Measured with immunoSEQ multiplex PCR; TCRdb has only the in-frame clones, and not every one. Of 83,000 or so clones in the sample, 70% to 85% were seen once. The chain uses TRBV6-1 and TRBJ2-3, with 13 bases matching TRBD2. The starting material was CD4+ or CD8+ T cells sorted from blood, obtained in a trial of the OX40 agonist ivuxolimab. The TCR sequence derives from an adult with an advanced solid tumor such as melanoma, head and neck, liver or kidney cancer. CDR3 DNA: TGTGCCAGCAGAGAACCGGGACTAGCGGGAACGGGAGATACGCAGTATTTT. Translated: CASREPGLAGTGDTQYF.